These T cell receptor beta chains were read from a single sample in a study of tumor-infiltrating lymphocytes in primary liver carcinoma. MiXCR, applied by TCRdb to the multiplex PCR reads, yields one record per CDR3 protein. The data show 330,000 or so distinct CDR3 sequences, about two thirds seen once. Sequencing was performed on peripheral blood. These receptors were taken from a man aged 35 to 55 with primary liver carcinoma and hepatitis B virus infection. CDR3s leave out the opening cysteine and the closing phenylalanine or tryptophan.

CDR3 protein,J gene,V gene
ASTYQRERPRQF,TRBJ2-1,TRBV6-2/TRBV6-3
DSSFADGGYEQY,TRBJ2-7,TRBV4-3
ACSSTGVNGYT,TRBJ1-2,TRBV11-2
ASSSPTGAVSPLH,TRBJ1-6,TRBV6-5
ASSSAGGIETQY,TRBJ2-5,TRBV28
ATSGQLANEQF,TRBJ2-1,TRBV24-1
AISESVIGSNEQF,TRBJ2-1,TRBV10-3
ASSANTQPNYGYT,TRBJ1-2,TRBV11-2
ASSQSTRDSNYGYT,TRBJ1-2,TRBV4-2
ASSSIPRTGANEQF,TRBJ2-1,TRBV19
ASSLVLAGTGTGELF,TRBJ2-2,TRBV11-2
ASSRGKWSSVLT,TRBJ2-6,TRBV6-5
ASSLVDYVQY,TRBJ2-7,TRBV11-2
ASSLSMEEVSSGANVLT,TRBJ2-6,TRBV5-1
ASSSPGTGMRAF,TRBJ1-1,TRBV5-1
ASSSDSAGELF,TRBJ2-2,TRBV11-3
ASCLEGREPYNEQF,TRBJ2-1,TRBV13
ASSSVAGALNEQS,TRBJ2-1,TRBV11-2
ANTPRGGNTDTQY,TRBJ2-3,TRBV11-2
ASSPGLTEGKETQY,TRBJ2-5,TRBV12-3/TRBV12-4
ANSLGGLFGDEQY,TRBJ2-7,TRBV11-2
ASSRVILYEQY,TRBJ2-7,TRBV14
SARTGSEQY,TRBJ2-7,TRBV29-1
ASSFSGPGASPLH,TRBJ1-6,TRBV28
SVETVRTYGYT,TRBJ1-2,TRBV29-1
ASSRGVGYEQF,TRBJ2-1,TRBV28
ASILGQRRYEQF,NA,TRBV5-5
SALGRGEETQY,TRBJ2-5,TRBV29-1
ANSFGLLDTQY,TRBJ2-3,TRBV11-2
AISPGGLAGPAGELF,TRBJ2-2,TRBV11-2
ASSEPSDSYEQY,TRBJ2-7,TRBV6-1
SVGTTGTGPYEQY,TRBJ2-7,TRBV29-1
ASSEQGDEQF,TRBJ2-1,TRBV6-1
AISSDTGTIVGEQF,TRBJ2-1,TRBV11-1
ASNAGPENTDTQY,TRBJ2-3,TRBV19
ASSEKILAGVDRNGQF,TRBJ2-1,TRBV6-1
ASSFLNQPQH,TRBJ1-5,TRBV6-5
ASRPEVGTSGRAEAYEQY,TRBJ2-7,TRBV11-2
ASSLSINTDTQY,TRBJ2-3,TRBV11-2
ASSQCPASSYEQY,TRBJ2-7,TRBV4-2
ASSYAGLAGYNEQF,TRBJ2-1,TRBV6-5
ASSPSRKDIWDSGANVLT,TRBJ2-6,TRBV11-1
ASSYSPLGQRSEKLF,TRBJ1-4,TRBV6-5
ASSPRLAGVQETQY,TRBJ2-5,TRBV13
ASSISKISYEQY,TRBJ2-7,TRBV6-1